The following is a TCR beta chain sequence with its context. No antigen is known for it. No base-level quality is on record; no much larger clone is a single base apart. The time point label, read with the paper, signifies: recipient sample about 28 days before transplant, after cytoreduction. Blood from recipients was drawn about 28 days before transplant and again at days 30, 100 and 180 after transplant. Nuclei Lysis Solution was used to extract genomic DNA from fresh or cryopreserved unfractionated peripheral blood mononuclear cells. Inclusive of the bounding cysteine and phenylalanine, the CDR3 is 13 residues long. Left in the record is the CDR3 DNA by itself, 39 bases read in frame from the first base. The germline V and J ends show losses of 3 bases and 2 bases respectively, and no gene match explains 0 bases of the junction. Per the germline V gene, MGHRA is the CDR1 and YSYEKL is the CDR2.

This specimen belongs to a study of T cell clonotyping in hematopoietic cell transplantation (dated by TCRdb to the early 2020s). For the wider study: Recipient samples taken before transplant were obtained following cytoreduction. Recruitment of patients ran from 2015 to early 2017, and follow-up continued until late 2020 or until death. A total of 150 or so blood samples were gathered in the study from under 40 consecutive transplant recipients along with their related donors.

With the immunoSEQ assay, which is a bias-controlled multiplex PCR relying on V- and J-specific primers, TCR beta CDR3 regions were amplified from genomic DNA. In a second PCR step, a proprietary barcode and Illumina adapter sequences were attached to the CDR3 amplicons. An Illumina MiSeq instrument was used to sequence the CDR3 libraries. The study's own analysis went as follows. Export and quality control were handled in immunoSEQ Analyzer 3.0, while downstream analyses relied on R Bioconductor and Immunarch. Repertoire metrics were calculated using only productive rearrangements within the normalized downsampled data set. In the normalized cohort, a clonotype counted as pathologically expanded if the clonotype was larger than 5 templates. Repertoire diversity was measured with the Inverse Simpson Index. To capture all clonotypes, the CMV-specificity analyses were run on the non-normalized data set. Held by TCRdb, this immuneACCESS table contains in-frame sequences only and omits some clones. Under half of the omission traces to an unresolved V gene where checked; the cause of the rest is unknown. Clone size and the V and J calls come from that table; the DNA yielded D and trimming. The sample table shows 7,000 to 9,500 clones, and about 88% are seen once. The ten most abundant clones make up roughly 7% of the sample.

Study-wide conclusions, independent of this receptor: The sample size was limited and the cells went unsorted, which meant the CD4 and CD8 repertoire contributions could not be told apart. Recipient repertoires showed only a small fraction of overlap with donor repertoires, and over 95% appeared de novo at the given depth. Broader posttransplant TCR repertoire diversity was predicted by donor and pretransplant recipient Inverse Simpson Index values. After transplant, TCR diversity in recipients dropped, and pathologically expanded clonotypes increased progressively from day 30 to day 180.

The chain is encoded by TRBV4-1 joined to TRBJ2-7, and 8 bases in between align with TRBD1. The material sequenced was peripheral blood mononuclear cells, taken before stem cell transplant. This TCR was sampled from a man aged 60 to 75 with acute myeloid leukemia. Some clones in this sample may be carry-over from other donors' samples. CDR3 region: CASSQDRAYEQYF. The DNA sequence reads TGCGCCAGCAGCCAGGACAGGGCCTACGAGCAGTACTTC.